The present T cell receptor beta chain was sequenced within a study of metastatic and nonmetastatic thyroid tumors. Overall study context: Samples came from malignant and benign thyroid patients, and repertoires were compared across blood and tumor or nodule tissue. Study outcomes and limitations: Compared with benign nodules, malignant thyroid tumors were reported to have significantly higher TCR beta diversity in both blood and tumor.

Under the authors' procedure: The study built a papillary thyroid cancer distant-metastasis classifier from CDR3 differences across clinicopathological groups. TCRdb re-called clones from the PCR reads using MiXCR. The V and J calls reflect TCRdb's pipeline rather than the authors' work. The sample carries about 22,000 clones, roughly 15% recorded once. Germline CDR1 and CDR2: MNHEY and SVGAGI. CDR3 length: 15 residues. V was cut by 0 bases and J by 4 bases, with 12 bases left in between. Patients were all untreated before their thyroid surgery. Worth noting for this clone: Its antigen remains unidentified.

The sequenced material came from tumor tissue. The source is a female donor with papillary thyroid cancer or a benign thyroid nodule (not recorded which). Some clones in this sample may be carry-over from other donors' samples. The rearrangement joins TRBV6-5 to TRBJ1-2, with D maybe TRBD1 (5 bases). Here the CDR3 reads CASSYSGVTCYGYTF. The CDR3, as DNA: TGTGCCAGCAGTTACTCGGGGGTAACTTGCTATGGCTACACCTTC.